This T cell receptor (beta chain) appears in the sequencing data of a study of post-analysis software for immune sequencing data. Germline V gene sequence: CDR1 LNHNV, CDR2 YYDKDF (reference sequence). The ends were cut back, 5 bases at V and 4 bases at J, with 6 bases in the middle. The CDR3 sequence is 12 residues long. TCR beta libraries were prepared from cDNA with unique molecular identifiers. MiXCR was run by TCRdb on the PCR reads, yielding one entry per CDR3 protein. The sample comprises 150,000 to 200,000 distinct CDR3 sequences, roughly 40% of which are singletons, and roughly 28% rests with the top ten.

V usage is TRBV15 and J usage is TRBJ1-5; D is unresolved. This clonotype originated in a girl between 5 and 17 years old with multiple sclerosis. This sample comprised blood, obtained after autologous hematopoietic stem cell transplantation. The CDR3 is CATSQRNQPQHF. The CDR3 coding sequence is TGTGCCACCAGCCAAAGGAATCAGCCCCAGCATTTT.